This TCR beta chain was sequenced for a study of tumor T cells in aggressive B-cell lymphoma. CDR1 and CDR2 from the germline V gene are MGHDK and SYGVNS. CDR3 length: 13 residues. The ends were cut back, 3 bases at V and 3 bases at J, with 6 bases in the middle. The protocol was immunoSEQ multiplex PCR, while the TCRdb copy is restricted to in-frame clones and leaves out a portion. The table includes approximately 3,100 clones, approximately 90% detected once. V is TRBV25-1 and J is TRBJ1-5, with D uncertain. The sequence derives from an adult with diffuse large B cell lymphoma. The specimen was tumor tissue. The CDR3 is CASSERLNQPQHF. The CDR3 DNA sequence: TGTGCCAGCAGTGAGAGGCTCAATCAGCCCCAGCATTTT.